This T cell receptor (beta chain) was identified during a study of human T cells and chemical hapten exposure. Study overall: The use of 2% DPC on about 2 cm by about 2 cm of upper inner arm skin constituted sensitization.

Per the germline V gene, CDR1 is MDHEN and CDR2 is SYDVKM. Unmatched junction bases numbered 9, after V lost 6 bases and J lost 6 bases. The CDR3 is made up of 16 amino acids. Noted time point: pre-sensitization, week 0. As for treatment: therapeutic diphenylcyclopropenone sensitization with weekly scalp DPC. Using its own MiXCR run on the RACE reads, TCRdb lists one record per CDR3 protein. The sample contains about 260,000 distinct CDR3 sequences, 7% to 10% of which appear only once. The clonotype originates from a woman between 40 and 55 years old with alopecia areata. Some clones in this sample may be carry-over from other donors' samples. The chain carries TRBV28 and TRBJ2-1; 12 nucleotides match TRBD2. The input for sequencing was whole blood, taken in connection with sensitization to the hapten diphenylcyclopropenone (DPC). This CDR3 is CASSESGTSGFNEQFF. In DNA form, the CDR3 reads TGTGCCAGCAGCGAATCCGGGACTAGCGGGTTCAATGAGCAGTTCTTC.